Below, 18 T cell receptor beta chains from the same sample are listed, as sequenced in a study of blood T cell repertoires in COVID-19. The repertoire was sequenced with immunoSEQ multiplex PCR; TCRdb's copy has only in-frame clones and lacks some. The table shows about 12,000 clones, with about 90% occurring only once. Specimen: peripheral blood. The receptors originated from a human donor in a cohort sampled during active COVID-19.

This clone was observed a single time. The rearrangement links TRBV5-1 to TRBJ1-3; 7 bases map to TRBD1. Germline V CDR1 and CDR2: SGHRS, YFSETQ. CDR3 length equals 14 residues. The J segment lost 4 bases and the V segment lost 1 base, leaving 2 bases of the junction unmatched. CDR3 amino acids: CASSLLGGGNTIYF. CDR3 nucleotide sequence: TGCGCCAGCAGCTTGTTAGGGGGCGGAAACACCATATATTTT.

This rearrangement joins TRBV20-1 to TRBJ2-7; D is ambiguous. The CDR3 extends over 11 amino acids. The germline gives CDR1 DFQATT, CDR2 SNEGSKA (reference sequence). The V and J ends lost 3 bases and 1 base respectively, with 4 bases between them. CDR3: CSASVSYEQYF. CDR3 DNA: TGCAGTGCTAGCGTGTCCTACGAGCAGTACTTC.

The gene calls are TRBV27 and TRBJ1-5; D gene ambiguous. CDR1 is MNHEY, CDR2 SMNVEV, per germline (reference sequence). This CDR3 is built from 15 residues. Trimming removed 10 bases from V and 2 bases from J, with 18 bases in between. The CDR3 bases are TGTGCCACCTCGATGGGCCCCGCCGGCAATCAGCCCCAGCATTTT. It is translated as CATSMGPAGNQPQHF.

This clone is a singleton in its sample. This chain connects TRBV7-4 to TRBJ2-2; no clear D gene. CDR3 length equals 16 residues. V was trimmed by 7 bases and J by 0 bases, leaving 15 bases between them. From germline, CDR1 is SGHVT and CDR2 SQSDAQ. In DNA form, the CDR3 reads TGTGCCAGCAAACCGAGGCTGGTCGCGAACACCGGGGAGCTGTTTTTT. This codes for CASKPRLVANTGELFF.

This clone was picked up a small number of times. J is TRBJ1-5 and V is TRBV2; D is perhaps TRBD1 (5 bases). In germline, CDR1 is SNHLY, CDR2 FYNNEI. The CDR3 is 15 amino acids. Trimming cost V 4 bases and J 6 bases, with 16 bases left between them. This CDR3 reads CASSGGTGGGQPQHF. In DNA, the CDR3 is TGTGCCAGCAGTGGGGGCACGGGTGGCGGTCAGCCCCAGCATTTT.

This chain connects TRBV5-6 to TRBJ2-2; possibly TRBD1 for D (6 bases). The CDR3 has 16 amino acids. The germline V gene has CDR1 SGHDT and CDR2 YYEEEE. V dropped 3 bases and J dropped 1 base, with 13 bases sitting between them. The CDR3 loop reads CASSSRGNRNTGELFF. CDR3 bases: TGTGCCAGCAGCTCAAGGGGGAATAGGAACACCGGGGAGCTGTTTTTT.

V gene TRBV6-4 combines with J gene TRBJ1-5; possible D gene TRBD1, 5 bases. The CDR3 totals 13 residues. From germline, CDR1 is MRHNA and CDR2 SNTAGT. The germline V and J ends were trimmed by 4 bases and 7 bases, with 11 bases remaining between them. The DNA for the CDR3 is TGTGCCAGCAGTGGCGAGGAGGGGCAGCCCCAGCATTTT. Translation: CASSGEEGQPQHF.

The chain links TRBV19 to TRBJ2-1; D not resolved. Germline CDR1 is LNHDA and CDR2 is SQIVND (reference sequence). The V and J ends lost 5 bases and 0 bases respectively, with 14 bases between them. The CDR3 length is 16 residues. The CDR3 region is CASSAPLRSSYNEQFF. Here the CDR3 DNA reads TGTGCCAGTAGTGCACCTCTTAGGAGCTCCTACAATGAGCAGTTCTTC.

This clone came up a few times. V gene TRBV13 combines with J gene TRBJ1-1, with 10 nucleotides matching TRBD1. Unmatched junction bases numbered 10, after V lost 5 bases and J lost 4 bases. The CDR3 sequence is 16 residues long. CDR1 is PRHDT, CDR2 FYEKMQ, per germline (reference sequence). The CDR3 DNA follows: TGTGCCAGCAGCCGTATAATCCGACAGGGGGCCACTGAAGCTTTCTTT. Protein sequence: CASSRIIRQGATEAFF.

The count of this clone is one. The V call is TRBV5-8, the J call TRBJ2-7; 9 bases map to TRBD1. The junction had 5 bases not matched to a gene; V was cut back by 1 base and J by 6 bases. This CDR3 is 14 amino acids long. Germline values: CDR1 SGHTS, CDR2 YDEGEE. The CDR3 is CASSLLGTGTEQYF. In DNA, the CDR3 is TGTGCCAGCAGCTTGTTAGGGACAGGGACCGAGCAGTACTTC.

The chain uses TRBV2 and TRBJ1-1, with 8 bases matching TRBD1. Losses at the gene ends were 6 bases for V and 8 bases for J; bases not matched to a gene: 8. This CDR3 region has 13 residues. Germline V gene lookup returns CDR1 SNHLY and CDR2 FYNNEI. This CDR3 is CASSFGTGTEAFF. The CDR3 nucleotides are TGTGCCAGCAGCTTCGGGACAGGAACCGAAGCTTTCTTT.

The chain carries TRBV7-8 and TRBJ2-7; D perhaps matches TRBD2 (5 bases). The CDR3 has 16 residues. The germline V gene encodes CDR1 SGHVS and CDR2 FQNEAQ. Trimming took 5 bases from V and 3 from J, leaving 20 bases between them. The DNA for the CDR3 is TGTGCCAGCAGCCCCGGGGTGAGCGAGTTGGACTACGAGCAGTACTTC. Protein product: CASSPGVSELDYEQYF.

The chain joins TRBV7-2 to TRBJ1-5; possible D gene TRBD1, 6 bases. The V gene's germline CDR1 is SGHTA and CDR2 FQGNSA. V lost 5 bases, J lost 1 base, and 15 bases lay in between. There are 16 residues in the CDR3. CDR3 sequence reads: CASSPETGLSNQPQHF. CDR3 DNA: TGTGCCAGCAGCCCTGAGACAGGTTTGAGCAATCAGCCCCAGCATTTT. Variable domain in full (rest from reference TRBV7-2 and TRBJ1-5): GAGVSQSPSNKVTEKGKDVELRCDPISGHTALYWYRQSLGQGLEFLIYFQGNSAPDKSGLPSDRFSAERTGGSVSTLTIQRTQQEDSAVYLCASSPETGLSNQPQHFGDGTRLSIL.

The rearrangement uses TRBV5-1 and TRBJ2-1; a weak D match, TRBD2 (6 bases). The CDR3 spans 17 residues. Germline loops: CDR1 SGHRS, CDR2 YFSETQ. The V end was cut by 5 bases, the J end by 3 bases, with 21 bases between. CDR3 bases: TGCGCCAGCAGTCCCGCGCGGGGCCGGGGGATCTACAATGAGCAGTTCTTC. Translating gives CASSPARGRGIYNEQFF. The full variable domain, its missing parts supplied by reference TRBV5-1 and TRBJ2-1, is KAGVTQTPRYLIKTRGQQVTLSCSPISGHRSVSWYQQTPGQGLQFLFEYFSETQRNKGNFPGRFSGRQFSNSRSEMNVSTLELGDSALYLCASSPARGRGIYNEQFFGPGTRLTVL.

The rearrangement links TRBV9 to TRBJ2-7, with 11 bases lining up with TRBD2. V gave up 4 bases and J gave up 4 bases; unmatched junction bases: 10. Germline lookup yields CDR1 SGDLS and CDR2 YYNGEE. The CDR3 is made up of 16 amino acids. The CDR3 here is CASSPRGLAATYEQYF. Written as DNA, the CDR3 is TGTGCCAGCAGCCCGCGGGGACTAGCGGCTACGTACGAGCAGTACTTC. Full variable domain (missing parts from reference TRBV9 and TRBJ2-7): DSGVTQTPKHLITATGQRVTLRCSPRSGDLSVYWYQQSLDQGLQFLIQYYNGEERAKGNILERFSAQQFPDLHSELNLSSLELGDSALYFCASSPRGLAATYEQYFGPGTRLTVT.

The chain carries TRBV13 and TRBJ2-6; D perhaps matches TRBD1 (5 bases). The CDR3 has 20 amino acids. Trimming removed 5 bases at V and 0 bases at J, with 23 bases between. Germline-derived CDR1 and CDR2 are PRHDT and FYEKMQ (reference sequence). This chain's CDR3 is CASSPTFAGQDNSGANVLTF. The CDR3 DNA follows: TGTGCCAGCAGCCCGACTTTTGCCGGCCAGGACAACTCTGGGGCCAACGTCCTGACTTTC.

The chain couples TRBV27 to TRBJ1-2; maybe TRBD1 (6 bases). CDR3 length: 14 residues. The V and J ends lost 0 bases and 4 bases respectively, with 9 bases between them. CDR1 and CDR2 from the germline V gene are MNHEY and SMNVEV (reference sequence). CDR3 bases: TGTGCCAGCAGTTTATCGGGGGCGAGCTATGGCTACACCTTC. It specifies CASSLSGASYGYTF.

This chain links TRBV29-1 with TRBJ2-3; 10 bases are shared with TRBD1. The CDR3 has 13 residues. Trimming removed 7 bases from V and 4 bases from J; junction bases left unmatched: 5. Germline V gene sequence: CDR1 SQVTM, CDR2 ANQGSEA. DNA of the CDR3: TGCAGCGGTCGGACAGGGGGATCAGATACGCAGTATTTT. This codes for CSGRTGGSDTQYF.